The rows below give T cell receptor beta chains drawn from one sample of a study of PD-L1 blockade in urothelial cancer. Sequencing was performed with immunoSEQ multiplex PCR; in TCRdb, only in-frame clones are kept and a portion is missing. The repertoire holds 15,000 to 20,000 clones, with over 80% as singletons. Sequences were derived from PBMCs, sampled around atezolizumab (anti-PD-L1) treatment. The origin of the receptors is a man between 50 and 59 years old with urothelial cancer. Both conserved end residues are part of each CDR3. D genes are given only for firm matches. Rows give clone size only sometimes, using once, few, many, or a class for an expanded clone.

V gene	J gene	D gene	clone size	CDR3 DNA	CDR3 protein
TRBV5-1	TRBJ1-3	TRBD1	.	TGCGCCAGCAGCTACGGGACAGGGTTAAGCTCTGGAAACACCATATATTTT	CASSYGTGLSSGNTIYF
TRBV5-1	TRBJ2-2	TRBD1	.	TGCGCCAGCAGCTTGGTGTCAGGGGGCGTGACCGGGGAGCTGTTTTTT	CASSLVSGGVTGELFF
TRBV18	TRBJ1-1	.	.	TGTGCCAGCGTACAAACAGGGTCGAACACTGAAGCTTTCTTT	CASVQTGSNTEAFF
TRBV11-2	TRBJ1-5	TRBD1	once	TGTGCCAGCAGCGTAGACAGGGATCAGCCCCAGCATTTT	CASSVDRDQPQHF
TRBV2	TRBJ1-2	.	.	TGTGCCAGCAACGAGGGCGGGACCTATGGCTACACCTTC	CASNEGGTYGYTF
TRBV29-1	TRBJ2-7	.	.	TGCAGCGGGCAACAGGGAGAGAGCTCCTACGAGCAGTACTTC	CSGQQGESSYEQYF
TRBV5-5	TRBJ1-2	.	medium-sized	TGTGCCAGCAGCTTGTGGTCGGCGACGAGGGATGGCTACACCTTC	CASSLWSATRDGYTF
TRBV10-3	TRBJ1-1	TRBD1	.	TGTGCCAGCCACAGGGGGCCGGACACTGAAGCTTTCTTT	CASHRGPDTEAFF
TRBV18	TRBJ2-1	TRBD2	.	TGTGCCAGCTCAGTGACTAGCGGGAGCTCCTACAATGAGCAGTTCTTC	CASSVTSGSSYNEQFF
TRBV5-1	TRBJ1-2	.	.	TGCGCCAGCAGCTTGTATCAGAACTATGGCTACACCTTC	CASSLYQNYGYTF
TRBV5-4	TRBJ2-5	.	.	TGTGCCAGCAGCTTGGGGCAGTTACAAGAGACCCAGTACTTC	CASSLGQLQETQYF
TRBV6-7	TRBJ2-1	TRBD2	.	TGTGCCAGCAGTTACGCTTCACTAGCGGGGGGGTATATGGGTCCCAATGAGCAGTTCTTC	CASSYASLAGGYMGPNEQFF
TRBV5-4	TRBJ2-6	.	.	TGTGCCAGCAGCTTGAGCCGAGCTGGGGCCAACGTCCTGACTTTC	CASSLSRAGANVLTF
TRBV2	TRBJ2-3	.	.	TGTGCCAGCATACGCGACGCCAGGGTGAGACCAACTGATACGCAGTATTTT	CASIRDARVRPTDTQYF
TRBV4-1	TRBJ2-5	TRBD1	.	TGCGCCAGCAGCCAAGGTACAGGGGCCAACCCCCAGTACTTC	CASSQGTGANPQYF
TRBV9	TRBJ1-2	.	.	TGTGCCAGCAGGCGGGGAGGGGGGGTCTTTTATGGCTACACCTTC	CASRRGGGVFYGYTF
TRBV19	TRBJ2-1	.	.	TGTGCCAGTAGTACCGAGCGGTCCAATGAGCAGTTCTTC	CASSTERSNEQFF
TRBV5-1	TRBJ2-2	.	.	TGCGCCAGCAGCTTGGACGGTTCCCCCGGGGAGCTGTTTTTT	CASSLDGSPGELFF
TRBV30	TRBJ2-7	TRBD1	once	TGTGCCTGGAGTCGCTTGGGACAGGGTTCGATCGAGCAGTACTTC	CAWSRLGQGSIEQYF
TRBV28	TRBJ1-5	.	.	TGTGCCAGCAGAACTAGGGGGATGGGGAGCAATCAGCCCCAGCATTTT	CASRTRGMGSNQPQHF
TRBV7-7	TRBJ2-3	TRBD2	.	TGTGCTAGCAGCCGAACTAGCGAGGGCACAGATACGCAGTATTTT	CASSRTSEGTDTQYF
TRBV5-1	TRBJ1-2	TRBD1	.	TGCGCCAGCAGCAGGGAAGGGGGCACGTATGGCTACACCTTC	CASSREGGTYGYTF
TRBV29-1	TRBJ1-2	TRBD1	.	TGCAGCCTTGGACAGGGCGGGAACTATGGCTACACCTTC	CSLGQGGNYGYTF
TRBV19	TRBJ1-1	.	.	TGTGCCAGTAGTATAGGTAACAAGAACACTGAAGCTTTCTTT	CASSIGNKNTEAFF
TRBV6-6	TRBJ1-2	.	.	TGTGCCAGCAGTTTCACAGATGATTATGGCTACACCTTC	CASSFTDDYGYTF
TRBV19	TRBJ1-2	TRBD1	.	TGTGCCAGTAGTATCCATCCGGGACAGGTGGACCTTCTTACTAACTATGGCTACACCTTC	CASSIHPGQVDLLTNYGYTF
TRBV19	TRBJ1-5	.	.	TGTGCCAGTAGTATAGACAGGGAACAGCCCCAGCATTTT	CASSIDREQPQHF
TRBV6-5	TRBJ1-2	.	few	TGTGCCAGCAGTCAATCACACAGGGATGGCTACACCTTC	CASSQSHRDGYTF
TRBV28	TRBJ2-5	.	.	TGTGCCAGCAGCAGACTGAGTCTGGAGACCCAGTACTTC	CASSRLSLETQYF
TRBV11-2	TRBJ2-1	TRBD2	.	TGTGCCAGCAGCTATCGGACTAGCGGGGGGGAAGGGAATGAGCAGTTCTTC	CASSYRTSGGEGNEQFF
TRBV10-1	TRBJ2-3	TRBD2	.	TGCGCCAGCAGTGAAGGTCTAGCGGGATACGATACGCAGTATTTT	CASSEGLAGYDTQYF
TRBV18	TRBJ1-5	TRBD1	.	TGTGCCAGCTCACCAGGACAGGGCCCCAATCAGCCCCAGCATTTT	CASSPGQGPNQPQHF
TRBV7-9	TRBJ1-5	.	.	TGTGCCAGCAGCTTAGGAGGGTCTGAACAGCCCCAGCATTTT	CASSLGGSEQPQHF
TRBV6-1	TRBJ2-4	TRBD1	.	TGTGCCAGCGGGGGACAGGATTTAGCCAAAAACATTCAGTACTTC	CASGGQDLAKNIQYF
TRBV6-5	TRBJ2-1	TRBD1	few	TGTGCCGCCGGACAGGGGGAAGGCAATGAGCAGTTCTTC	CAAGQGEGNEQFF
TRBV7-2	TRBJ1-1	.	.	TGTGCCAGCAGCCTCGGTTTCAGGGGAGCTTTCTTT	CASSLGFRGAFF
TRBV18	TRBJ2-5	TRBD2	.	TGTGCCAGCTCGAGACTAGCCAAAGAGACCCAGTACTTC	CASSRLAKETQYF
TRBV19	TRBJ2-1	TRBD1	.	TGTGCCAGTACCCGGACAGGGTTGGGGTCCTACAATGAGCAGTTCTTC	CASTRTGLGSYNEQFF
TRBV10-3	TRBJ1-6	TRBD1	.	TGTGCCATCAAGGGGACAGGAGACCATAATTCACCCCTCCACTTT	CAIKGTGDHNSPLHF
TRBV6-4	TRBJ1-1	.	.	TGTGCCAGCAGAGACGGGGCCCACACTGAAGCTTTCTTT	CASRDGAHTEAFF
TRBV19	TRBJ2-1	TRBD2	.	TGTGCCAGCTGGAGCGGGGGGGTCCCCTACAATGAGCAGTTCTTC	CASWSGGVPYNEQFF
TRBV2	TRBJ2-7	TRBD1	.	TGTGCCAGCATCCTGGACAGGGAACTTTACGAGCAGTACTTC	CASILDRELYEQYF
TRBV19	TRBJ1-1	TRBD1	.	TGTGCCAGTAGTATAGGGCTTTTGGACAGGGGGCCCCCTGAAGCTTTCTTT	CASSIGLLDRGPPEAFF
TRBV7-3	TRBJ1-1	.	.	TGTGCCAGCAGCTTAATGGCAATGCCCACTGAAGCTTTCTTT	CASSLMAMPTEAFF
TRBV15	TRBJ1-4	.	.	TGTGCCACCAGCCGAGCCTTTAATGAAAAACTGTTTTTT	CATSRAFNEKLFF
TRBV2	TRBJ1-5	TRBD1	.	TGTGCCAGCAGTGAAAGGGGGCTTCGCAATCAGCCCCAGCATTTT	CASSERGLRNQPQHF
TRBV10-3	TRBJ1-3	.	.	TGTGCCATCAGTACAGGGATGGGCTCTGGAAACACCATATATTTT	CAISTGMGSGNTIYF
TRBV7-2	TRBJ2-1	TRBD1	.	TGTGCCAGCAGCTTGGACAGGGCTTTACTAAATGAGCAGTTCTTC	CASSLDRALLNEQFF
TRBV6-1	TRBJ2-5	.	.	TGTGCCAGCAGTCCTCAAGAGACCCAGTACTTC	CASSPQETQYF
TRBV15	TRBJ2-5	.	.	TGTGCCACCAGCAGAGCGGGGTTTACGATGGAGACCCAGTACTTC	CATSRAGFTMETQYF
TRBV25-1	TRBJ2-5	.	.	TGTGCCAGCAGGGGCGGGGCCGGGAAGACCCAGTACTTC	CASRGGAGKTQYF
TRBV29-1	TRBJ2-1	TRBD1	once	TGCAGCGTCGACGACAGGGACAATGAGCAGTTCTTC	CSVDDRDNEQFF
TRBV7-3	TRBJ2-5	TRBD1	.	TGTGCCAGCAGCTTAACAGGGACAGGGGTCGAGACCCAGTACTTC	CASSLTGTGVETQYF
TRBV6-1	TRBJ1-5	.	few	TGTGCCAGCAGTGCACCAGGGTTGGGGCAGCCCCAGCATTTT	CASSAPGLGQPQHF
TRBV28	TRBJ1-6	TRBD1	.	TGTGCCAGCAGAGCAGCGACAGGGCGGAATTCACCCCTCCACTTT	CASRAATGRNSPLHF
TRBV30	TRBJ1-4	TRBD1	once	TGTGCCTGGAGTGTCTCGGACAGGGCTAATGAAAAACTGTTTTTT	CAWSVSDRANEKLFF